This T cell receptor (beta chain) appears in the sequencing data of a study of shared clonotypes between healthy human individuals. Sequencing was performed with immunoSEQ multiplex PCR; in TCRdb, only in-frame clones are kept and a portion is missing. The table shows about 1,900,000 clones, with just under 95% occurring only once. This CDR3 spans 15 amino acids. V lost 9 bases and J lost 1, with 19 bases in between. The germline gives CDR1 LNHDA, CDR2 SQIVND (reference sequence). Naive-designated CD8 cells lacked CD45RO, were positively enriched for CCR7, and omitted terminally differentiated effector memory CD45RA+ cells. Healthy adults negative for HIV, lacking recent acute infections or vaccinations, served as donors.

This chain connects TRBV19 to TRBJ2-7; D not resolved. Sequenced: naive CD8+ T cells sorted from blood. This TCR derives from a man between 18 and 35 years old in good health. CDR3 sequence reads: CASSTDVSVSYEQYF. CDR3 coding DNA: TGTGCCAGCTCCACCGACGTGAGTGTATCCTACGAGCAGTACTTC.